This paragraph covers one TCR beta chain sequence. The data originate from a study of cytomegalovirus exposure and HLA in healthy donors. PCR amplification relied on 60 Vbeta primers (plus 13 Jbeta primers). The data were produced by immunoSEQ multiplex PCR, yet TCRdb's version contains in-frame clones alone and is incomplete. The table has under 200,000 clones, approximately 67% seen once. Deletions cut 7 bases from V and 3 bases from J, with 12 bases between. CDR3 length: 13 residues. Germline V gene sequence: CDR1 LGHNT, CDR2 FRNRAP. V is TRBV12-5 and J is TRBJ1-1; perhaps TRBD1 as D (6 bases). The sequenced sample consisted of PBMCs. This receptor was identified in a young woman in good health and CMV-seropositive. CDR3 protein: CASDTQGDTEAFF. For the CDR3, the DNA is TGTGCTAGTGACACACAGGGTGACACTGAAGCTTTCTTT. Full variable domain (rest looked up from reference TRBV12-5 and TRBJ1-1): DARVTQTPRHKVTEMGQEVTMRCQPILGHNTVFWYRQTMMQGLELLAYFRNRAPLDDSGMPKDRFSAEMPDATLATLKIQPSEPRDSAVYFCASDTQGDTEAFFGQGTRLTVV.